This T cell receptor beta chain was sequenced in a study of regulatory T cells in long-lasting Graves disease. Arm-PCR with iRepertoire HTBI primers amplified the CDR3 regions for these TCR beta libraries. TCRdb re-called the multiplex PCR reads with MiXCR, one entry per CDR3 protein. This table holds 650,000 to 850,000 distinct CDR3 sequences, 25% to 35% found once. This sample's time point: persistent/refractory GD, antithyroid drugs over 5 years with positive TRAb. From RNA extracted from PBMCs, the TCR library was made. CDR1 is MNHEY, CDR2 SVGEGT, per germline. The CDR3 is 17 amino acids. After removal of 6 bases from V and 1 base from J, the junction contained 8 bases not matched to a gene.

This chain connects TRBV6-2 or TRBV6-3 to TRBJ2-1; 11 bases are a match to TRBD2. The TCR sequence derives from a female donor with Graves disease. This sample comprised peripheral blood mononuclear cells (PBMCs), obtained when the disease was refractory, from a patient treated with antithyroid drugs. For the CDR3, the DNA is TGTGCCAGCAGCGCCACCGTAGCGGGAGGGTCCTACAATGAGCAGTTCTTC. Translated, it gives CASSATVAGGSYNEQFF.